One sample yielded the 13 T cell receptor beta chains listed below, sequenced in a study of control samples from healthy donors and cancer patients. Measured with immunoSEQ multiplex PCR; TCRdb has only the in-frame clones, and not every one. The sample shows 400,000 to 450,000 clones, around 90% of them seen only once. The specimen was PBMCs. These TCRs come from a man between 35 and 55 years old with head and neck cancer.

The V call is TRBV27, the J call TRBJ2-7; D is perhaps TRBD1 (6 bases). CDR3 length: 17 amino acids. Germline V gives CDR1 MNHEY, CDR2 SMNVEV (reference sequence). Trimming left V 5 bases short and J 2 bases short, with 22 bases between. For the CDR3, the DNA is TGTGCCAGCAGTCCAACGCCTGCAGGGGTCCTTACCTACGAGCAGTACTTC. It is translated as CASSPTPAGVLTYEQYF.

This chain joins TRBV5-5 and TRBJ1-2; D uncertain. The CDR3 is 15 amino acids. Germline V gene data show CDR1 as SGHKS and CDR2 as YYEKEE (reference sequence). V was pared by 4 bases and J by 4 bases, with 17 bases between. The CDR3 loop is CASSLASPLSYGYTF. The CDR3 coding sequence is TGTGCCAGCAGCCTGGCCAGCCCCCTATCCTATGGCTACACCTTC.

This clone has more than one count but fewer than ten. As DNA, the CDR3 is TGTGCCAGCAGCCAGACAGTTTCCTACGAGCAGTACTTC. Translation gives CASSQTVSYEQYF. This chain joins TRBV3-1 (or the pseudogene TRBV3-2) and TRBJ2-7, with D perhaps TRBD1 (5 bases). Trimming stripped 3 bases from V and 1 base from J, with 7 bases between. The CDR3 covers 13 residues. Germline values: CDR1 LGHDT, CDR2 YNNKEL (reference sequence).

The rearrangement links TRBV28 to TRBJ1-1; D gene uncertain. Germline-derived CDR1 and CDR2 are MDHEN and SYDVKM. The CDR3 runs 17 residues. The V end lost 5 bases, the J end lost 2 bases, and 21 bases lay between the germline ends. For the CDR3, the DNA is TGTGCCAGCAGTCCCCATAAGTCTAGAGGTTTTAACACTGAAGCTTTCTTT. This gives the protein CASSPHKSRGFNTEAFF.

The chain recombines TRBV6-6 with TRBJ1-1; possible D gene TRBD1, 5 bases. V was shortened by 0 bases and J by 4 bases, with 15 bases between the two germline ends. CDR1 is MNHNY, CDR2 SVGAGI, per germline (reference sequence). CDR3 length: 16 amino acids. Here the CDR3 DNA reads TGTGCCAGCAGTTACTCAGTGGAGGGGTTGGGCACTGAAGCTTTCTTT. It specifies CASSYSVEGLGTEAFF.

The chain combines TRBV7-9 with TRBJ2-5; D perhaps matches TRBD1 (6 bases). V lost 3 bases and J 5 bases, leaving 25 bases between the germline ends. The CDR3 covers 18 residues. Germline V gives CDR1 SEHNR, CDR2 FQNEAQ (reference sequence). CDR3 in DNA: TGTGCCAGCAGCTTGAGTTTCTGGACAGCGGTACATATTGAGACCCAGTACTTC. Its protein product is CASSLSFWTAVHIETQYF. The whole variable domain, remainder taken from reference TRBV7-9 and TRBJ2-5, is DTGVSQNPRHKITKRGQNVTFRCDPISEHNRLYWYRQTLGQGPEFLTYFQNEAQLEKSRLLSDRFSAERPKGSFSTLEIQRTEQGDSAMYLCASSLSFWTAVHIETQYFGPGTRLLVL.

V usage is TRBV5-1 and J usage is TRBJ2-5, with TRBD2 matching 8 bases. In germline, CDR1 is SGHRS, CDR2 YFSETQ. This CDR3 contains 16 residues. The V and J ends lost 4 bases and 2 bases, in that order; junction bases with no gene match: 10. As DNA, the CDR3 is TGCGCCAGCAGCAAACTCCCCGGGGGGGAGCAAGAGACCCAGTACTTC. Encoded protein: CASSKLPGGEQETQYF.

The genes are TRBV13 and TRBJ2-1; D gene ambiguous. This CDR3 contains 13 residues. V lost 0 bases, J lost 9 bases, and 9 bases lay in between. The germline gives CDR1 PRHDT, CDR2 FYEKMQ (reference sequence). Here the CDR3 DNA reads TGTGCCAGCAGCTTAGGCCGAGCAGGTGAGCAGTTCTTC. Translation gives CASSLGRAGEQFF.

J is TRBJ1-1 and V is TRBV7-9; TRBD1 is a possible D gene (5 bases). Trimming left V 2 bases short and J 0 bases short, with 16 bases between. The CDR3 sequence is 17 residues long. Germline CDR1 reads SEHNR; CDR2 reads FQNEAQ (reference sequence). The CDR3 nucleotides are TGTGCCAGCAGCTTAAGGGCAGGGCAGAAAATGAACACTGAAGCTTTCTTT. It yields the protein CASSLRAGQKMNTEAFF.

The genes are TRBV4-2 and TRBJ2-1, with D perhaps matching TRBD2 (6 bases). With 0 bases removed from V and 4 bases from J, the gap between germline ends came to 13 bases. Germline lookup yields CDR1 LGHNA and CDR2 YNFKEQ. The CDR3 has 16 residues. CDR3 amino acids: CASSQDIGAGYNEQFF. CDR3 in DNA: TGTGCCAGCAGCCAAGATATTGGGGCGGGATACAATGAGCAGTTCTTC.

CDR3 sequence (DNA): TGTGCCAGCAGCTTGCGAGATCGGGTGGAGACCCAGTACTTC. As protein: CASSLRDRVETQYF. The J gene is TRBJ2-5, the V gene TRBV7-9; D is undetermined. CDR3 length: 14 amino acids. Trimming shortened V by 3 bases and J by 5 bases, and 13 bases separated the two germline ends. The germline CDR1 and CDR2 sequences are SEHNR and FQNEAQ (reference sequence).

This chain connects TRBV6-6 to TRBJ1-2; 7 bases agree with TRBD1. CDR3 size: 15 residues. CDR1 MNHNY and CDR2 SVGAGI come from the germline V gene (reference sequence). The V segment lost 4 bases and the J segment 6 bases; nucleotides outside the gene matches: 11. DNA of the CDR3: TGTGCCAGCAGTTTCGCGACAGGGCGTGAGAATGGCTACACCTTC. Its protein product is CASSFATGRENGYTF.

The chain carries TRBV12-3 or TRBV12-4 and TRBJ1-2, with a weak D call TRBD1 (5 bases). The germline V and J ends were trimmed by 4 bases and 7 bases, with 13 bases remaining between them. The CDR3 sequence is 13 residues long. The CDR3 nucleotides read TGTGCCAGCAGTTGGGCAAAGGGGACTGGCTACACCTTC. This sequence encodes CASSWAKGTGYTF.